This TCR beta chain derives from a study of shared clonotypes between healthy human individuals. Study findings and constraints: Lower generation probabilities were found for non-shared clonotypes than for those shared by all four donors. Estimated clonotype richness was generally higher in naive than memory subsets.

Points on this clone: Its antigen is unknown.

Some clones are missing from TCRdb's copy, which holds only in-frame ones; the method was immunoSEQ multiplex PCR. In the table there are about 1.1 million clones, roughly 77% of which are singletons. Recent vaccinations or acute infections were absent in the healthy HIV-negative adult donors. Splitting the CD4+ cells yielded a CD45RA+ naive subset and a CD45RA-negative memory subset. Germline V lookup: CDR1 SGHRS, CDR2 YFSETQ. The ends lost 4 bases at V and 7 bases at J; junction bases unmatched: 11. The CDR3 extends over 16 amino acids. This rearrangement joins TRBV5-1 to TRBJ2-1; 10 bases line up with TRBD2. The sequenced material came from memory CD4+ T cells from PBMCs. This sample's subset: CD45RA-negative fraction. This clonotype was sampled from a man between 18 and 35 years old in good health. Some clones in this sample may be carry-over from other donors' samples. This CDR3 reads CASSPVGSGRWNEQFF. The CDR3 nucleotides read TGCGCCAGCAGCCCAGTCGGTAGCGGGAGGTGGAATGAGCAGTTCTTC.